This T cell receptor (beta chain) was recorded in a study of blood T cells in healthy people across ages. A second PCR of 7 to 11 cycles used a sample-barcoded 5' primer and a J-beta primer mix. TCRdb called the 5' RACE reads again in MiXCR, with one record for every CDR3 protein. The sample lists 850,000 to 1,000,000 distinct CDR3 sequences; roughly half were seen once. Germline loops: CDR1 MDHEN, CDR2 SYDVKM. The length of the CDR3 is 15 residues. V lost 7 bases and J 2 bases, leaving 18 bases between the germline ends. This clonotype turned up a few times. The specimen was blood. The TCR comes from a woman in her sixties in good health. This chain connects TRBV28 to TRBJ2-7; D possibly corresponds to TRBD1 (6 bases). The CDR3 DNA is TGTGCCAGCACCCCAGGAGGACAGTCCCCCTACGAGCAGTACTTC. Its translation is CASTPGGQSPYEQYF.